These 22 T cell receptor beta chains came from one sample sequenced in a study of control samples from healthy donors and cancer patients. The repertoire was sequenced with immunoSEQ multiplex PCR; TCRdb's copy has only in-frame clones and lacks some. The sample contains 75,000 to 100,000 clones, 82% of which appear only once. The specimen sequenced was blood. The receptor set was obtained from a man aged 55 to 70 in good health.

This sequence joins TRBV20-1 and TRBJ2-7; D is unresolved. With 6 bases removed from V and 6 bases from J, the gap between germline ends came to 12 bases. CDR1 and CDR2 (germline): DFQATT, SNEGSKA (reference sequence). This CDR3 has 11 amino acids. This CDR3 is CSAGSEVEQYF. In nucleotides, the CDR3 is TGCAGTGCGGGGTCCGAGGTCGAGCAGTACTTC.

The chain combines TRBV5-5 with TRBJ2-3; D uncertain. V lost 5 bases, J lost 0 bases, and 7 bases lay in between. Germline loops: CDR1 SGHKS, CDR2 YYEKEE (reference sequence). The CDR3 length is 13 residues. CDR3 bases: TGTGCCAGCAGTCACCGGAGCACAGATACGCAGTATTTT. Translated, it gives CASSHRSTDTQYF.

V and J are TRBV27 and TRBJ1-4; D gene uncertain. The CDR3 is made up of 19 amino acids. V was cut by 6 bases and J by 3 bases, with 26 bases left in between. Germline CDR1 and CDR2: MNHEY and SMNVEV (reference sequence). CDR3 amino acids: CASSRPERKPPPANEKLFF. Written as DNA, the CDR3 is TGTGCCAGCAGCCGGCCTGAGAGAAAACCACCCCCGGCTAATGAAAAACTGTTTTTT.

The chain uses TRBV5-1 and TRBJ1-3; D call uncertain. The V and J ends lost 4 bases and 2 bases respectively, with 13 bases between them. CDR1 and CDR2 (germline): SGHRS, YFSETQ. CDR3 length: 15 amino acids. CDR3 amino acids: CASSPSVVPGNTIYF. CDR3 in DNA: TGCGCCAGCAGCCCTTCCGTAGTGCCTGGAAACACCATATATTTT.

The chain joins TRBV5-1 to TRBJ1-4, with 12 bases identical to TRBD1. The J segment lost 3 bases and the V segment lost 5 bases, leaving 5 bases of the junction unmatched. The CDR3 is made up of 16 amino acids. The V gene's germline CDR1 is SGHRS and CDR2 YFSETQ. The CDR3, as DNA: TGCGCCAGCAGTAGGGACAGGGGGCCGCCTAATGAAAAACTGTTTTTT. It specifies CASSRDRGPPNEKLFF.

This clone came up a few times. This sequence joins TRBV30 and TRBJ2-2, with a tentative D call TRBD2 (6 bases). The germline V and J ends were trimmed by 5 bases and 1 base, with 11 bases remaining between them. This CDR3 is 14 amino acids long. CDR1 is GTSNPN and CDR2 is SVGIG in the germline V gene (reference sequence). For the CDR3, the DNA is TGTGCCTGGCTCGGGAGTTGGAACACCGGGGAGCTGTTTTTT. Translation gives CAWLGSWNTGELFF.

The V and J genes are TRBV3-1 (or the pseudogene TRBV3-2) and TRBJ1-1, with 7 bases fitting TRBD1. Trimming cost V 2 bases and J 5 bases; bases outside gene matches: 5. The CDR3 loop spans 14 amino acids. Germline V gives CDR1 LGHDT, CDR2 YNNKEL (reference sequence). CDR3 nucleotide sequence: TGTGCCAGCAGCCAAAAGACAGGGACGACTGAAGCTTTCTTT. This encodes CASSQKTGTTEAFF.

This clone showed up just once. The rearrangement joins TRBV18 to TRBJ1-2; weak D call: TRBD1 (6 bases). Germline loops: CDR1 KGHSH, CDR2 LQKENI. Trimming removed 5 bases at V and 5 bases at J, with 15 bases between. The CDR3 is made up of 14 amino acids. The DNA for the CDR3 is TGTGCCAGCTCAGACCCCACAGGGTCATATGGCTACACCTTC. The encoded protein is CASSDPTGSYGYTF.

This CDR3 is CASSPPRRVNNYGYTF. In nucleotides, the CDR3 is TGTGCCAGCAGTCCGCCCCGCAGAGTAAATAACTATGGCTACACCTTC. The chain carries TRBV28 and TRBJ1-2; D is unclear. V gave up 5 bases and J gave up 1 base, with 17 bases separating them. CDR1 and CDR2 (germline): MDHEN, SYDVKM. The CDR3 runs to 16 residues.

Only one count was recorded for this clone. V and J are TRBV9 and TRBJ1-1; D is unclear. V was clipped by 0 bases and J by 0 bases, with 6 bases between them. Germline V CDR1 and CDR2: SGDLS, YYNGEE. CDR3 size: 14 residues. The CDR3 DNA sequence: TGTGCCAGCAGCGTAGAGCCCGTGAACACTGAAGCTTTCTTT. Amino acid sequence: CASSVEPVNTEAFF.

This chain connects TRBV19 to TRBJ1-1; 11 nucleotides align to TRBD1. The CDR3 is 14 amino acids. From germline, CDR1 is LNHDA and CDR2 SQIVND (reference sequence). Unmatched junction bases numbered 2, after V lost 1 base and J lost 7 bases. The CDR3 here is CASSIVGQGVEAFF. In DNA, the CDR3 is TGTGCCAGTAGTATAGTGGGACAGGGGGTTGAAGCTTTCTTT.

The J gene is TRBJ1-2, the V gene TRBV7-8; 7 nucleotides match TRBD1. After removal of 1 base from V and 4 bases from J, the junction contained 6 bases not matched to a gene. The CDR3 is 15 residues long. From germline, CDR1 is SGHVS and CDR2 FQNEAQ. The CDR3 spells CASSLGPGGGYGYTF. CDR3 nucleotide sequence: TGTGCCAGCAGCTTAGGTCCAGGGGGGGGCTATGGCTACACCTTC.

V usage is TRBV28 and J usage is TRBJ2-7, with no clear D. The CDR3 covers 17 residues. Trimming left V 1 base short and J 0 bases short, with 16 bases between. Germline V CDR1 and CDR2: MDHEN, SYDVKM. This CDR3 reads CASSLSPFSTGSYEQYF. The CDR3 nucleotides are TGTGCCAGCAGTTTATCACCCTTCTCGACTGGCTCCTACGAGCAGTACTTC.

The rearrangement joins TRBV2 to TRBJ2-1; D might be TRBD2 (6 bases). Germline V gene sequence: CDR1 SNHLY, CDR2 FYNNEI. This CDR3 is 11 amino acids long. The V and J ends lost 6 bases and 7 bases respectively, with 7 bases between them. The CDR3 protein is CASRAGNEQFF. CDR3 sequence (DNA): TGTGCCAGCAGGGCGGGGAATGAGCAGTTCTTC.

The CDR3, as DNA: TGTGCCAGCAGTTTAGGGACAGGCTACGAGCAGTACTTC. Translation: CASSLGTGYEQYF. The chain has TRBV12-3 or TRBV12-4 and TRBJ2-7; TRBD1 matches at 7 bases. Trimming cost V 1 base and J 3 bases; bases outside gene matches: 0. The CDR3 loop spans 13 amino acids.

The gene calls are TRBV6-1 and TRBJ1-5; no clear D. This CDR3 has 12 amino acids. V dropped 3 bases and J dropped 1 base, with 1 base sitting between them. Germline V gene sequence: CDR1 MNHNS, CDR2 SASEGT. The CDR3 DNA reads TGTGCCAGCAGTGACAGCAATCAGCCCCAGCATTTT. It encodes CASSDSNQPQHF.

The chain links TRBV5-1 to TRBJ1-3; D gene uncertain. The CDR3 loop spans 14 amino acids. Trimming stripped 6 bases from V and 0 bases from J, with 10 bases between. Germline loops: CDR1 SGHRS, CDR2 YFSETQ. In DNA, the CDR3 is TGCGCCAGCAAGGCGGAGGTCTCTGGAAACACCATATATTTT. Its translation: CASKAEVSGNTIYF.

J is TRBJ2-2 and V is TRBV5-1; D is ambiguous. The CDR3 runs 12 residues. The V and J ends lost 4 bases and 5 bases respectively, with 6 bases between them. The germline V gene has CDR1 SGHRS and CDR2 YFSETQ. For the CDR3, the DNA is TGCGCCAGCAGCACCGAAACCGGGGAGCTGTTTTTT. This translates into CASSTETGELFF.

The chain employs TRBV28 and TRBJ2-5; D possibly corresponds to TRBD1 (6 bases). The germline V gene encodes CDR1 MDHEN and CDR2 SYDVKM. The length of the CDR3 is 14 residues. The V and J ends lost 5 bases and 5 bases respectively, with 15 bases between them. CDR3 DNA: TGTGCCAGCAGTCCCATGGGGGCACAGGAGACCCAGTACTTC. Protein sequence: CASSPMGAQETQYF.

The rearrangement links TRBV7-9 to TRBJ1-4; no firm D call. There are 18 residues in the CDR3. The germline V gene has CDR1 SEHNR and CDR2 FQNEAQ (reference sequence). The V gene lost 1 base and the J gene lost 0 bases, with 15 bases spanning the gap. The CDR3 region has the DNA TGTGCCAGCAGCTTAGATGAGGCGGATTCTGCAACTAATGAAAAACTGTTTTTT. Amino acids: CASSLDEADSATNEKLFF.

This clone was recorded once. The same CDR3 can be traced to other DNA sequences in this sample. The rearrangement links TRBV30 to TRBJ2-7, with 7 bases that match TRBD2. The CDR3 loop spans 12 amino acids. Germline loops: CDR1 GTSNPN, CDR2 SVGIG (reference sequence). V lost 4 bases and J lost 3; bases outside the gene matches: 3. The chain's CDR3 is CAWNPGGYEQYF. The CDR3 DNA follows: TGTGCCTGGAATCCGGGAGGCTACGAGCAGTACTTC.

Only one count was recorded for this clone. The chain uses TRBV6-5 and TRBJ2-7; D is perhaps TRBD1 (6 bases). The germline gives CDR1 MNHEY, CDR2 SVGAGI. The CDR3 loop spans 14 amino acids. V was cut by 5 bases and J by 6 bases, with 17 bases left in between. CDR3 residues: CASSPGGQGFEQYF. CDR3 bases: TGTGCCAGCAGTCCAGGCGGCCAGGGGTTCGAGCAGTACTTC.